The 24 T cell receptor beta chains listed next were all sequenced from one sample in a study of immune evolution from preneoplasia to lung adenocarcinoma. Only in-frame clones appear in the TCRdb table, and some are missing; sequencing was by immunoSEQ multiplex PCR. This sample has about 6,000 clones, with 65% to 85% found just once. The sample consisted of FFPE lung adenocarcinoma in situ tissue. These receptors were taken from a donor aged 70 or over with lung adenocarcinoma.

The chain combines TRBV7-8 with TRBJ1-5; a possible D gene is TRBD1 (6 bases). The CDR3 contains 14 residues. V lost 3 bases and J lost 4, with 10 bases in between. Germline CDR1 is SGHVS and CDR2 is FQNEAQ. The CDR3 nucleotides read TGTGCCAGCAGCTTTGTGCAGGGGAATCAGCCCCAGCATTTT. Its translation: CASSFVQGNQPQHF.

The chain uses TRBV6-6 and TRBJ1-1; 7 bases align to TRBD1. V shed 2 bases, J shed 8 bases, and the junction held 2 bases outside the gene matches. The CDR3 runs 12 residues. Germline V gene lookup returns CDR1 MNHNY and CDR2 SVGAGI (reference sequence). The CDR3: CASSYRDREAFF. DNA of the CDR3: TGTGCCAGCAGTTACAGGGACAGAGAAGCTTTCTTT.

The rearrangement links TRBV4-1 to TRBJ1-1; D not certain. The V gene lost 6 bases and the J gene lost 1 base, with 15 bases spanning the gap. The CDR3 loop spans 15 amino acids. Germline V CDR1 and CDR2: MGHRA, YSYEKL. The CDR3 DNA is TGCGCCAGCAGAATGGGAGACGGCCGGAACACTGAAGCTTTCTTT. This translates into CASRMGDGRNTEAFF.

The chain uses TRBV21-1 and TRBJ1-5; the D call of TRBD1 is as the table states it, not checked on the DNA. TRBV21-1 is deemed a pseudogene. The CDR3 is 17 residues long. CDR3 in amino acids: CASSKRSGGSVNQPQHF. The DNA for the CDR3 is TGTGCCAGCAGCAAACGATCAGGGGGCTCAGTTAATCAGCCCCAGCATTTT.

The V gene is TRBV18, the J gene TRBJ1-1; D remains unclear. The V end lost 3 bases, the J end lost 0 bases, and 11 bases lay between the germline ends. Germline V gene lookup returns CDR1 KGHSH and CDR2 LQKENI. The CDR3 loop spans 15 amino acids. The CDR3 is CASSPRDGLNTEAFF. The CDR3 coding sequence is TGTGCCAGCTCACCGAGAGACGGACTGAACACTGAAGCTTTCTTT.

The chain couples TRBV11-2 to TRBJ1-1; D call uncertain. Looked up from germline, CDR1 is SGHAT and CDR2 is FQNNGV. Between the trimmed V and J ends, which lost 0 bases and 3 bases, there was a span of 5 bases. The CDR3 covers 13 residues. CDR3 loop: CASSLDLDTEAFF. The CDR3 DNA follows: TGTGCCAGCAGCTTAGATCTTGACACTGAAGCTTTCTTT.

This clone was picked up a small number of times. The V call is TRBV29-1, the J call TRBJ2-7, with D unclear. The germline V gene encodes CDR1 SQVTM and CDR2 ANQGSEA. This CDR3 spans 13 amino acids. The V and J ends lost 5 bases and 0 bases respectively, with 11 bases between them. The CDR3 DNA sequence: TGCAGCGTTAGAACATCCAGCTCCTACGAGCAGTACTTC. The encoded protein is CSVRTSSSYEQYF.

For this clone: Other DNA sequences in the sample encode the same CDR3. The chain recombines TRBV9 with TRBJ2-3, with TRBD1 matching over 7 bases. The V and J ends lost 2 bases and 4 bases, in that order; junction bases with no gene match: 4. Germline V gene sequence: CDR1 SGDLS, CDR2 YYNGEE. This CDR3 has 14 amino acids. The CDR3 sequence is CASSVAQGADTQYF. CDR3 in DNA: TGTGCCAGCAGCGTTGCGCAGGGGGCAGATACGCAGTATTTT.

The chain uses TRBV7-3 and TRBJ2-6; D is ambiguous. From germline, CDR1 is SGHTA and CDR2 FQGTGA. Trimming cost V 6 bases and J 3 bases, with 9 bases left between them. The CDR3 totals 14 residues. The CDR3 nucleotides read TGTGCCAGCAGATCCCCGGGTGGGGCCAACGTCCTGACTTTC. Translation gives CASRSPGGANVLTF.

The chain joins TRBV7-2 to TRBJ2-7; TRBD2 agrees at 10 bases. The V segment lost 4 bases and the J segment 7 bases; nucleotides outside the gene matches: 10. Per the germline V gene, CDR1 is SGHTA and CDR2 is FQGNSA. The CDR3 has 15 amino acids. In nucleotides, the CDR3 is TGTGCCAGCAGCTCGTACCTAGCGGGAGTGGGAGAGCAGTACTTC. It translates to CASSSYLAGVGEQYF.

The V gene is TRBV6-1, the J gene TRBJ2-1; TRBD2 agrees at 11 bases. CDR1 MNHNS and CDR2 SASEGT come from the germline V gene. CDR3 length: 14 residues. Trimming took 5 bases from V and 10 from J; bases not matched to a gene: 7. The CDR3 DNA follows: TGTGCCAGCAGTAAACTAGCGGGAGCGGTAGAGCAGTTCTTC. It encodes CASSKLAGAVEQFF.

V usage is TRBV27 and J usage is TRBJ2-5; 9 bases map to TRBD1. This CDR3 region has 16 residues. The V and J ends lost 4 bases and 7 bases, in that order; junction bases with no gene match: 13. The germline V gene has CDR1 MNHEY and CDR2 SMNVEV (reference sequence). The CDR3 reads CASSSPQQQGAGTQYF. CDR3 bases: TGTGCCAGCAGTTCCCCACAGCAACAGGGGGCTGGGACCCAGTACTTC.

This clone was detected only a few times. The rearrangement uses TRBV5-1 and TRBJ2-1; TRBD2 matches 9 bases. The trim removed 0 bases at V and 7 bases at J, leaving 2 bases unmatched. The germline CDR1 and CDR2 sequences are SGHRS and YFSETQ. CDR3 length: 14 amino acids. For the CDR3, the DNA is TGCGCCAGCAGCTTGGGACTAGCGGTAAATGAGCAGTTCTTC. It translates to CASSLGLAVNEQFF.

The chain links TRBV13 to TRBJ2-7, with 11 bases lining up with TRBD2. Germline V gene data show CDR1 as PRHDT and CDR2 as FYEKMQ (reference sequence). V lost 1 base to trimming and J lost 2 bases; unmatched junction nucleotides: 1. The CDR3 is 15 amino acids. CDR3 sequence reads: CASSLALAGAYEQYF. The CDR3 DNA reads as TGTGCCAGCAGCTTAGCACTAGCGGGGGCCTACGAGCAGTACTTC.

This clone was recorded a few times. J is TRBJ2-2 and V is TRBV5-1; unclear D gene. Per the germline V gene, CDR1 is SGHRS and CDR2 is YFSETQ. The CDR3 contains 12 residues. The germline V and J ends were trimmed by 4 bases and 7 bases, with 8 bases remaining between them. The CDR3 nucleotides read TGCGCCAGCAGCATCAAGAGCGGGGAGCTGTTTTTT. It is translated as CASSIKSGELFF.

The chain combines TRBV7-2 with TRBJ1-5, with 7 bases identical to TRBD1. The trim removed 5 bases at V and 4 bases at J, leaving 5 bases unmatched. There are 14 residues in the CDR3. CDR1 is SGHTA and CDR2 is FQGNSA in the germline V gene. The DNA for the CDR3 is TGTGCCAGCAGCCCTCAGGGGGGAAATCAGCCCCAGCATTTT. This sequence encodes CASSPQGGNQPQHF.

The CDR3 region is CASSQTRNNEQFF. Here the CDR3 DNA reads TGTGCCAGCAGCCAGACCCGGAACAATGAGCAGTTCTTC. The chain carries TRBV7-9 and TRBJ2-1; D call uncertain. CDR3 size: 13 residues. V lost 5 bases to trimming and J lost 5 bases, with 10 bases between them. The germline V gene has CDR1 SEHNR and CDR2 FQNEAQ (reference sequence).

The V call is TRBV11-2, the J call TRBJ2-5; the match to TRBD2 covers 9 bases. This CDR3 spans 17 amino acids. The V and J ends lost 3 bases and 3 bases, in that order; junction bases with no gene match: 11. Germline V lookup: CDR1 SGHAT, CDR2 FQNNGV. The CDR3 sequence: CASSLGGSSGNKETQYF. The CDR3 coding sequence is TGTGCCAGCAGCTTGGGTGGGTCTAGCGGGAATAAAGAGACCCAGTACTTC.

J is TRBJ2-1 and V is TRBV19, with D perhaps matching TRBD1 (6 bases). This CDR3 comprises 17 residues. Trimming pared 7 bases from V and 0 bases from J, leaving 19 bases between. The germline CDR1 and CDR2 sequences are LNHDA and SQIVND (reference sequence). The DNA for the CDR3 is TGTGCCAGTAACTTAAGGGGGAGCATAGGCTCCTACAATGAGCAGTTCTTC. Translating gives CASNLRGSIGSYNEQFF. Using reference TRBV19 and TRBJ2-1 for the parts outside the CDR3, the full variable domain is DGGITQSPKYLFRKEGQNVTLSCEQNLNHDAMYWYRQDPGQGLRLIYYSQIVNDFQKGDIAEGYSVSREKKESFPLTVTSAQKNPTAFYLCASNLRGSIGSYNEQFFGPGTRLTVL.

The chain employs TRBV6-1 and TRBJ2-5; D perhaps matches TRBD2 (6 bases). This CDR3 comprises 14 residues. Trimming stripped 7 bases from V and 4 bases from J, with 16 bases between. Germline CDR1 reads MNHNS; CDR2 reads SASEGT. The CDR3 loop is CASTPLASVETQYF. The CDR3 region has the DNA TGTGCCAGCACCCCCCTAGCTAGCGTAGAGACCCAGTACTTC.

The V and J genes are TRBV6-5 and TRBJ2-1; 8 nucleotides agree with TRBD2. This CDR3 contains 16 residues. Germline V gives CDR1 MNHEY, CDR2 SVGAGI. Trimming took 2 bases from V and 8 from J; bases not matched to a gene: 11. DNA for the CDR3: TGTGCCAGCAGTTACCGGGGACTAGTGACAATCGATGAGCAGTTCTTC. This sequence encodes CASSYRGLVTIDEQFF.

The rearrangement links TRBV7-9 to TRBJ1-3; unclear D gene. The ends were cut back, 3 bases at V and 1 base at J, with 1 base in the middle. The CDR3 contains 12 residues. Germline CDR1 is SEHNR and CDR2 is FQNEAQ (reference sequence). The CDR3 spells CASSFSGNTIYF. The DNA for the CDR3 is TGTGCCAGCAGCTTTTCTGGAAACACCATATATTTT.

This clone was counted once. The chain links TRBV6-1 to TRBJ1-1, with D uncertain. The V end lost 1 base, the J end lost 0 bases, and 9 bases lay between the germline ends. Looked up from germline, CDR1 is MNHNS and CDR2 is SASEGT. The CDR3 covers 15 residues. This CDR3 reads CASSEDGRMNTEAFF. The CDR3 DNA reads as TGTGCCAGCAGTGAAGATGGGAGGATGAACACTGAAGCTTTCTTT.

The chain links TRBV6-5 to TRBJ1-2; D is undetermined. Germline CDR1 is MNHEY and CDR2 is SVGAGI. The CDR3 is made up of 13 amino acids. With 4 bases removed from V and 8 bases from J, the gap between germline ends came to 14 bases. CDR3 coding DNA: TGTGCCAGCAGTTCCCCCTTTGCTGGGGGCTACACCTTC. This sequence encodes CASSSPFAGGYTF.